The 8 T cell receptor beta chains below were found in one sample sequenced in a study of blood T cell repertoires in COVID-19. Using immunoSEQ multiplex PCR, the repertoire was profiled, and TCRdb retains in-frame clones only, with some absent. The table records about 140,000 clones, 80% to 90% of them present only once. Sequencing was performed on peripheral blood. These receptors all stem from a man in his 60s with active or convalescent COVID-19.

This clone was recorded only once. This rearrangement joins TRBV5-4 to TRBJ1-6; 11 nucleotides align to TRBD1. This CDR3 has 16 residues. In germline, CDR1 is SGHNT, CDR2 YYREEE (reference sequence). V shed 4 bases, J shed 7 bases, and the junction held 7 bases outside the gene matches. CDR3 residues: CASSPGQGAQNSPLHF. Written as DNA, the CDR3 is TGTGCCAGCAGCCCAGGACAGGGGGCTCAAAATTCACCCCTCCACTTT.

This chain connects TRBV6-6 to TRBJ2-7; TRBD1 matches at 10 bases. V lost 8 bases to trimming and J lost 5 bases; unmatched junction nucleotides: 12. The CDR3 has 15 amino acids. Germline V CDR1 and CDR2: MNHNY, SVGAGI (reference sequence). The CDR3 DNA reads TGTGCCAGCGGCGAACCGGGACAGGGGATCCACGAGCAGTACTTC. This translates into CASGEPGQGIHEQYF.

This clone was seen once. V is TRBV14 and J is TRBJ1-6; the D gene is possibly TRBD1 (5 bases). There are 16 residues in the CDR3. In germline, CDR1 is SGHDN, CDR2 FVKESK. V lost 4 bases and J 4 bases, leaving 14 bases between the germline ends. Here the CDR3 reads CASSPRGYRYNSPLHF. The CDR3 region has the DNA TGTGCCAGCAGCCCTAGGGGTTATCGTTATAATTCACCCCTCCACTTT.

The CDR3 coding sequence is TGTGCCAGCTCACTGAGACAGGGTGGCTATGGCTACACCTTC. Its translation: CASSLRQGGYGYTF. The rearrangement links TRBV18 to TRBJ1-2; 7 nucleotides agree with TRBD1. Per the germline V gene, CDR1 is KGHSH and CDR2 is LQKENI. Germline trimming cut 4 bases from V and 4 bases from J; bases unmatched to any gene: 6. The CDR3 has 14 residues.

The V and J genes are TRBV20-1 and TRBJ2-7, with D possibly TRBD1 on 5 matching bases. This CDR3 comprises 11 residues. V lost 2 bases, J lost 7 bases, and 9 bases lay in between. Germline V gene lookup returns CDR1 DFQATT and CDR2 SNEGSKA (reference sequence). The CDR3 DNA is TGCAGTGCTAGACAGGGCTCGGAGCAGTACTTC. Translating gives CSARQGSEQYF.

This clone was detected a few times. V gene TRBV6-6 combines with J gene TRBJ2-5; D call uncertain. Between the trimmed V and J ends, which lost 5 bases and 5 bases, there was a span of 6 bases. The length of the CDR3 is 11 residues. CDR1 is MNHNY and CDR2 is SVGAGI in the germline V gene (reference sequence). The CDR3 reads CASSPQETQYF. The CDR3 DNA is TGTGCCAGCAGTCCGCAGGAGACCCAGTACTTC.

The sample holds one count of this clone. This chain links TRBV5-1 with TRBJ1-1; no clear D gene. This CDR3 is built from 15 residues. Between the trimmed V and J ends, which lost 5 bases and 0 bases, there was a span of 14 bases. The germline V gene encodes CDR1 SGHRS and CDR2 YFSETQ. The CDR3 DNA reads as TGCGCCAGCAGTCCCGTAGGCGGTTTGAACACTGAAGCTTTCTTT. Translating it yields CASSPVGGLNTEAFF.

CDR3 in amino acids: CASRPGQGSNTEAFF. Here the CDR3 DNA reads TGCGCCAGCAGGCCGGGACAGGGGTCGAACACTGAAGCTTTCTTT. The chain employs TRBV5-1 and TRBJ1-1; 10 bases are a match to TRBD1. The trim removed 5 bases at V and 1 base at J, leaving 5 bases unmatched. The V gene's germline CDR1 is SGHRS and CDR2 YFSETQ. The CDR3 is made up of 15 amino acids.